The sample holds many counts of the clone carrying this T cell receptor beta chain. The sample comes from a study of molecular identifiers for immune sequencing clone quantification. About the research overall: Naive CD8 RNA (approximately 20,000 or 100,000 cells) was divided into five aliquots, with four sequenced.

The CDR3 spans 18 residues. Germline V lookup: CDR1 LNHDA, CDR2 SQIVND (reference sequence). The junction had 9 bases not matched to a gene; V was cut back by 5 bases and J by 3 bases. TCRdb independently ran MiXCR on the PCR reads; one entry per CDR3 protein. The sample holds over 600,000 distinct CDR3 sequences, about 20% seen once. This receptor was taken from a human donor in good health. Some libraries in this study had Jurkat cell RNA spiked in. Specimen: naive CD8+ T cells from blood, with Jurkat cell RNA spiked in. Subset defined: FACS-sorted CD8+CD4-CCR7+CD45RA+ naive T cells. The chain employs TRBV19 and TRBJ2-1; 14 nucleotides agree with TRBD2. CDR3: CASSVPGLAGVFYNEQFF. Written as DNA, the CDR3 is TGTGCCAGTAGTGTCCCGGGACTAGCGGGAGTGTTCTACAATGAGCAGTTCTTC. Drawing the rest from reference TRBV19 and TRBJ2-1, the complete variable domain is DGGITQSPKYLFRKEGQNVTLSCEQNLNHDAMYWYRQDPGQGLRLIYYSQIVNDFQKGDIAEGYSVSREKKESFPLTVTSAQKNPTAFYLCASSVPGLAGVFYNEQFFGPGTRLTVL.